Listed below are T cell receptor beta chains from one sample, sequenced in a study of cytomegalovirus exposure and HLA in healthy donors. TCRdb's table, derived via immunoSEQ multiplex PCR, lists solely in-frame clones and lacks some. The data contain about 220,000 clones, about nine tenths of them singletons. Sequenced input: PBMCs. Receptors were obtained from a woman younger than 30 in good health and CMV-seronegative. Each CDR3 is given with its conserved first and last residue. Each record gives: CDR3 DNA, CDR3 protein, CDR3 length, V gene, clone size, D gene, J gene. D genes are given only for firm matches. Rows may omit the clone size; those that give it use once, few, many or a size class.

DNA: TGTGCCAGCAGCCCAGAAATGAACACTGAAGCTTTCTTT
CDR3: CASSPEMNTEAFF
length: 13
V: TRBV6-4
size: .
D: .
J: TRBJ1-1

DNA: TGTGCCAGCAGCTTGGCACTAGCGGGAGGGGCAGAGACCCAGTACTTC
CDR3: CASSLALAGGAETQYF
length: 16
V: TRBV5-4
size: .
D: TRBD2
J: TRBJ2-5

DNA: TGTGCCAGCAGCTTTACCGGGACATCAGGGTGCACCTTC
CDR3: CASSFTGTSGCTF
length: 13
V: TRBV6-5
size: .
D: .
J: TRBJ1-2

DNA: TGCGCCAGCAGCCCCCGACTAGCGGTAAACACAGATACGCAGTATTTT
CDR3: CASSPRLAVNTDTQYF
length: 16
V: TRBV5-1
size: .
D: TRBD2
J: TRBJ2-3

DNA: TGTGCCAGTCTAGCTCGAGACTACGAGCAGTACTTC
CDR3: CASLARDYEQYF
length: 12
V: TRBV27
size: .
D: .
J: TRBJ2-7

DNA: TGCAGCGGTACCTTAGCGGTTAGCTCCTACAATGAGCAGTTCTTC
CDR3: CSGTLAVSSYNEQFF
length: 15
V: TRBV29-1
size: .
D: .
J: TRBJ2-1

DNA: TGTGCCACCACACCCAGGGGGCTACTTAACTATGGCTACACCTTC
CDR3: CATTPRGLLNYGYTF
length: 15
V: TRBV15
size: .
D: TRBD1
J: TRBJ1-2

DNA: TGTGCCAGCAGCCTAGGCGGCGGGGGCAACCCAGATGGCTACACCTTC
CDR3: CASSLGGGGNPDGYTF
length: 16
V: TRBV7-9
size: .
D: .
J: TRBJ1-2

DNA: TGTGCCAGCAACCACGGGGGGGTAGATTCACCCCTCCACTTT
CDR3: CASNHGGVDSPLHF
length: 14
V: TRBV6-5
size: .
D: .
J: TRBJ1-6

DNA: TGTGCCAGCAGTTTACTCCCTGACAGGGGCTATGGCTACACCTTC
CDR3: CASSLLPDRGYGYTF
length: 15
V: TRBV27
size: .
D: TRBD1
J: TRBJ1-2

DNA: TGCGCCAGCAGCTTGGCCCGGGGTTTGGGGAGTGAGCAGTTCTTC
CDR3: CASSLARGLGSEQFF
length: 15
V: TRBV5-1
size: .
D: .
J: TRBJ2-1

DNA: TGTGCCAGCAGCTTAGCGGGGACTAGCGGCACAGATACGCAGTATTTT
CDR3: CASSLAGTSGTDTQYF
length: 16
V: TRBV7-2
size: .
D: TRBD2
J: TRBJ2-3

DNA: TGTGCCAGCACCACGACAACAGGTCGCAATGAGCAGTTCTTC
CDR3: CASTTTTGRNEQFF
length: 14
V: TRBV6-6
size: .
D: .
J: TRBJ2-1

DNA: TGTGCCAGCAGCTTGGTAGCGGGGTTGGTTACAGATACGCAGTATTTT
CDR3: CASSLVAGLVTDTQYF
length: 16
V: TRBV7-6
size: .
D: TRBD2
J: TRBJ2-3

DNA: TGCAGCGCTGTGAGGAGGGGTCGGGATCGGGGTGCCTACAATGAGCAGTTCTTC
CDR3: CSAVRRGRDRGAYNEQFF
length: 18
V: TRBV29-1
size: .
D: .
J: TRBJ2-1

DNA: TGTGCCAGCAGCTATGGTAATACTATTACGGAGACCCAGTACTTC
CDR3: CASSYGNTITETQYF
length: 15
V: TRBV7-2
size: .
D: .
J: TRBJ2-5

DNA: TGTGCCAGCAGCTCAGGAGGAGTGCGGATTAACTATGGCTACACCTTC
CDR3: CASSSGGVRINYGYTF
length: 16
V: TRBV7-2
size: once
D: .
J: TRBJ1-2

DNA: TGTGCCAGCTCACCAGCGCCTTCTACTGGGGACAGGACCTATGGCTACACCTTC
CDR3: CASSPAPSTGDRTYGYTF
length: 18
V: TRBV18
size: .
D: TRBD1
J: TRBJ1-2

DNA: TGTGCCAGCAACTCACTAGCGGGAGTTGTCAATGAGCAGTTCTTC
CDR3: CASNSLAGVVNEQFF
length: 15
V: TRBV27
size: .
D: TRBD2
J: TRBJ2-1

DNA: TGTGCCAGCAGTTACCGGGCAGGGGGTTCGAACACTGAAGCTTTCTTT
CDR3: CASSYRAGGSNTEAFF
length: 16
V: TRBV6-5
size: once
D: TRBD1
J: TRBJ1-1

DNA: TGTGCCAGCAGTCATAAACTCAATCAGCCCCAGCATTTT
CDR3: CASSHKLNQPQHF
length: 13
V: TRBV27
size: once
D: .
J: TRBJ1-5

DNA: TGTGCCAGTAGTATTTTTCTAGCGGGAGCTAGTTTGAATGAGCAGTTCTTC
CDR3: CASSIFLAGASLNEQFF
length: 17
V: TRBV19
size: .
D: TRBD2
J: TRBJ2-1

DNA: TGTGCCAGCAGCTTTCGTGGGGGGGCCACTGAAGCTTTCTTT
CDR3: CASSFRGGATEAFF
length: 14
V: TRBV7-9
size: .
D: .
J: TRBJ1-1

DNA: TGTGCCAGCAGTGAAGGTCGGGGGGCTCGAGATACGCAGTATTTT
CDR3: CASSEGRGARDTQYF
length: 15
V: TRBV6-1
size: .
D: .
J: TRBJ2-3

DNA: TGCGCCAGCAGCCAAGGAGGGTTCTACGAGCAGTACTTC
CDR3: CASSQGGFYEQYF
length: 13
V: TRBV4-1
size: .
D: .
J: TRBJ2-7

DNA: TGTGCCAGCAGTGAAACGATAGGGGACTACAATGAGCAGTTCTTC
CDR3: CASSETIGDYNEQFF
length: 15
V: TRBV25-1
size: .
D: .
J: TRBJ2-1

DNA: TGTGCCAGTAGTATCGGTCTACAGGGGCCCTTTGGGCATTTT
CDR3: CASSIGLQGPFGHF
length: 14
V: TRBV19
size: .
D: TRBD1
J: TRBJ1-5

DNA: TGCGCCAGCAGCTTGGCCGTCAGGCGAAGCTCCTACGAGCAGTACTTC
CDR3: CASSLAVRRSSYEQYF
length: 16
V: TRBV5-1
size: .
D: .
J: TRBJ2-7

DNA: TGTGCCAGTAGTATCATCGGGGGTACCTACGAGCAGTACTTC
CDR3: CASSIIGGTYEQYF
length: 14
V: TRBV19
size: .
D: .
J: TRBJ2-7

DNA: TGCGCCAGCAGCATGGGACCAGGTACTGAAGCTTTCTTT
CDR3: CASSMGPGTEAFF
length: 13
V: TRBV5-1
size: .
D: .
J: TRBJ1-1